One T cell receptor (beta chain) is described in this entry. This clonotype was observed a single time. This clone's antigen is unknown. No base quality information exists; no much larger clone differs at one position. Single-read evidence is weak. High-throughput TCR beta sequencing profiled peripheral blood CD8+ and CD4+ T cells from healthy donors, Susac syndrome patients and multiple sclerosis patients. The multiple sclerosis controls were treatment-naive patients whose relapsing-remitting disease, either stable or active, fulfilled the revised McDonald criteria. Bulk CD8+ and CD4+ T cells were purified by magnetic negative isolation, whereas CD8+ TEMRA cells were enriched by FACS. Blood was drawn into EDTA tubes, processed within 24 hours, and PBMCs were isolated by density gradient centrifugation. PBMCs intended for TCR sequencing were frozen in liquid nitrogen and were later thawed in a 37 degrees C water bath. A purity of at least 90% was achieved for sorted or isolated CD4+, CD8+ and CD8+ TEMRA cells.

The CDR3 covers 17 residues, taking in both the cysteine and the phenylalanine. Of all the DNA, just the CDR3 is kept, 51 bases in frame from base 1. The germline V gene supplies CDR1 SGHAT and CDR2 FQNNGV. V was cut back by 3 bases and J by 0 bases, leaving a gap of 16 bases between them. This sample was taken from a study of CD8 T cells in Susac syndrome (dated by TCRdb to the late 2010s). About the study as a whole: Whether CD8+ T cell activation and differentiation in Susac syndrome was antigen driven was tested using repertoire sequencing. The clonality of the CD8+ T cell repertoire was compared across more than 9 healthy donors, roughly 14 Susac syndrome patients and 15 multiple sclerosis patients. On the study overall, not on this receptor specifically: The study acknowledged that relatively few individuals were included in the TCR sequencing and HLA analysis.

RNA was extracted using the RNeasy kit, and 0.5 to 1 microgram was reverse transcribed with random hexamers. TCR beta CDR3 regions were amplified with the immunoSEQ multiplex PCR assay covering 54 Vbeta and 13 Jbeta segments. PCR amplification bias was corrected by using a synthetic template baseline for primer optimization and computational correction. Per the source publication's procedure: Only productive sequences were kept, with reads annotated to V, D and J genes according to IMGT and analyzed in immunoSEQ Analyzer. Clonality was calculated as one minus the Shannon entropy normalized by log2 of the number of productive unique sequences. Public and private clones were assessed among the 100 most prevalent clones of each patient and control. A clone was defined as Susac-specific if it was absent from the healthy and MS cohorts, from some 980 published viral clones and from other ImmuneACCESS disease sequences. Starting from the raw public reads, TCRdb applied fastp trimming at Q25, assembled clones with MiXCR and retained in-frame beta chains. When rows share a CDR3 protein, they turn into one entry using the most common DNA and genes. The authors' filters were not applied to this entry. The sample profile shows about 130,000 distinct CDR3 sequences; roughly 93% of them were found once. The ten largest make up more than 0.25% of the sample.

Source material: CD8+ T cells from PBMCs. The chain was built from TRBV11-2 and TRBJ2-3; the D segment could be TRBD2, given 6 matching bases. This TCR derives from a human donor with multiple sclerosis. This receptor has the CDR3 CASSFSFNSGSTDTQYF. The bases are TGTGCCAGCAGCTTTTCCTTCAATAGCGGTAGCACAGATACGCAGTATTTT.